This T cell receptor (beta chain) was sequenced in a study of blood T cell repertoires in COVID-19. Whole-study context: Specimens from acute and convalescent COVID-19 originated in the United States, Italy and Spain. PBMCs, B-cell-depleted T cells, or T cells were the source of the cDNA or gDNA that made up the material.

Authors' processing steps: Amplification of reference gene primers was used by the study to estimate nucleated cell counts. TCRdb keeps only in-frame clones here, not all; method: immunoSEQ multiplex PCR. V and J calls plus clone size are reproduced from that table; the DNA served to infer D and trimming. The table lists about 140,000 clones, over 70% of them singletons. The receptor comes from a man aged 60 to 69 with active or convalescent COVID-19. Specimen: peripheral blood.

The CDR3 here is CASSLWGGLADSTDTQYF. The CDR3 nucleotides are TGTGCCAGCAGTTTATGGGGGGGACTAGCGGATAGCACAGATACGCAGTATTTT. V usage is TRBV28 and J usage is TRBJ2-3, with 11 positions matching TRBD2. The germline gives CDR1 MDHEN, CDR2 SYDVKM. The CDR3 extends over 18 amino acids. Trimming cost V 0 bases and J 0 bases; bases outside gene matches: 5.